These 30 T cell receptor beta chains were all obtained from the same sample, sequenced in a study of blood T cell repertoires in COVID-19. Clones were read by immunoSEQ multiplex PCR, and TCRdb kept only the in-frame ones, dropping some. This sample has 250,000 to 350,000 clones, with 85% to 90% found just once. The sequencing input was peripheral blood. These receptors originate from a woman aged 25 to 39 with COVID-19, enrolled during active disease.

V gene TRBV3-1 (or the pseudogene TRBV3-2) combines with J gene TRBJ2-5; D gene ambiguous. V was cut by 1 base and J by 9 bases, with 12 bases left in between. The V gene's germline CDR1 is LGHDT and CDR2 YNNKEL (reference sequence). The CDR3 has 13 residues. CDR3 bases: TGTGCCAGCAGCCAAGGAAAATCGAGATCCCAGTACTTC. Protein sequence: CASSQGKSRSQYF.

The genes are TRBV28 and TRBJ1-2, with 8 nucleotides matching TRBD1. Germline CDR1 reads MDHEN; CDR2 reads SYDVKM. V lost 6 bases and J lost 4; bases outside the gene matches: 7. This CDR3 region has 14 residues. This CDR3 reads CASRPGQGPYGYTF. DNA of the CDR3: TGTGCCAGCAGACCTGGACAGGGACCCTATGGCTACACCTTC.

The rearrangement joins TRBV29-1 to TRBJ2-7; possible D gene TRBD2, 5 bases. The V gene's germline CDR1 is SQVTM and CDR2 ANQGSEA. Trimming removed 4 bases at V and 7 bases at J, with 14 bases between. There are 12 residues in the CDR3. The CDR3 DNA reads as TGCAGCGTTGTTTTAGGGTCGGGGGAGCAGTACTTC. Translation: CSVVLGSGEQYF.

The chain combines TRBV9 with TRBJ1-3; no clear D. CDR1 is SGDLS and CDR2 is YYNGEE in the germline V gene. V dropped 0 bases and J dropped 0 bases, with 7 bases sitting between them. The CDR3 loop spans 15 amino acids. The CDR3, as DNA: TGTGCCAGCAGCGTAGAAGACTTCTCTGGAAACACCATATATTTT. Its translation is CASSVEDFSGNTIYF.

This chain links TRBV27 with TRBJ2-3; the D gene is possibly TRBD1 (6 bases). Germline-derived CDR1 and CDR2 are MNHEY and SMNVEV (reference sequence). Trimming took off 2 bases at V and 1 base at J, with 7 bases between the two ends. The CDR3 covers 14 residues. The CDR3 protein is CASSLRTGTDTQYF. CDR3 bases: TGTGCCAGCAGTTTACGGACAGGCACAGATACGCAGTATTTT.

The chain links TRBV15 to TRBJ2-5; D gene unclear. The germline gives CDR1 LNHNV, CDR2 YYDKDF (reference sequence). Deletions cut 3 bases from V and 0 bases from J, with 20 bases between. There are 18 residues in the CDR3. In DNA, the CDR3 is TGTGCCACCAGCAGGCTCCCGACAAACCTGCCGAACCAAGAGACCCAGTACTTC. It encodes CATSRLPTNLPNQETQYF.

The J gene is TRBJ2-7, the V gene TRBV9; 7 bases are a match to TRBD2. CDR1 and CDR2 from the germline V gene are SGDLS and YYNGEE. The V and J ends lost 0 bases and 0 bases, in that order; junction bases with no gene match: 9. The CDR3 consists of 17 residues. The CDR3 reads CASSVDGLAALSYEQYF. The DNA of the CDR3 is TGTGCCAGCAGCGTAGACGGGCTAGCGGCACTCTCCTACGAGCAGTACTTC.

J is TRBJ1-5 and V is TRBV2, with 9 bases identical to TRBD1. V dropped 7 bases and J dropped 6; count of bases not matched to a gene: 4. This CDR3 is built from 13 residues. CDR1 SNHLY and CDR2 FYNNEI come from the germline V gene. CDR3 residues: CASTDRGFQPQHF. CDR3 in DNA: TGTGCCAGCACCGACAGGGGGTTTCAGCCCCAGCATTTT. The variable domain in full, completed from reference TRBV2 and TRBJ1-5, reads EPEVTQTPSHQVTQMGQEVILRCVPISNHLYFYWYRQILGQKVEFLVSFYNNEISEKSEIFDDQFSVERPDGSNFTLKIRSTKLEDSAMYFCASTDRGFQPQHFGDGTRLSIL.

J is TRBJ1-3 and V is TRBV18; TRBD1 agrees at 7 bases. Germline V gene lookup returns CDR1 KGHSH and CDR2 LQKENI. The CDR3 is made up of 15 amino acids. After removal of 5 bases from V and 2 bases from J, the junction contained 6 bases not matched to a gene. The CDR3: CASSSDRVAGNTIYF. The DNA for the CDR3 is TGTGCCAGCTCAAGCGACAGGGTAGCTGGAAACACCATATATTTT. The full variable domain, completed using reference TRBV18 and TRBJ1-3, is NAGVMQNPRHLVRRRGQEARLRCSPMKGHSHVYWYRQLPEEGLKFMVYLQKENIIDESGMPKERFSAEFPKEGPSILRIQQVVRGDSAAYFCASSSDRVAGNTIYFGEGSWLTVV.

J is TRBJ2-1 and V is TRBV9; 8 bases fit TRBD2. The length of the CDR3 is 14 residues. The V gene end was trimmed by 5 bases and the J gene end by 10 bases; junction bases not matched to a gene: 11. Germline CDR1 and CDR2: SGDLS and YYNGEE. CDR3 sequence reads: CASSSGLDGEEQFF. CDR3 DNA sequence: TGTGCCAGCAGTTCGGGACTAGATGGAGAGGAGCAGTTCTTC.

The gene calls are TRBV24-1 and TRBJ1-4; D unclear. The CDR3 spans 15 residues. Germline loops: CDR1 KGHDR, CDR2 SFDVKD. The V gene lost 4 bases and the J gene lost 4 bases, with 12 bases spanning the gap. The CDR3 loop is CATSDPRAHNEKLFF. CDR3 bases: TGTGCCACCAGTGACCCGAGAGCCCATAATGAAAAACTGTTTTTT.

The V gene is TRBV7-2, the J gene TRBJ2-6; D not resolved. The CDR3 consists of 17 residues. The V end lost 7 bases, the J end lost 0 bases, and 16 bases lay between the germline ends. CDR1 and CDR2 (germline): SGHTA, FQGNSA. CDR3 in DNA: TGTGCCAGCACCCCTAGGCAACTGAGCTCTGGGGCCAACGTCCTGACTTTC. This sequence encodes CASTPRQLSSGANVLTF.

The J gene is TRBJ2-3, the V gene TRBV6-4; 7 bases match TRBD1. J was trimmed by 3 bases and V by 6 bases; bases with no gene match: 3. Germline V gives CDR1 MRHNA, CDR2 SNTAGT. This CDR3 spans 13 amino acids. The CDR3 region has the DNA TGTGCCAGCAGCGACAGGGAGACAGATACGCAGTATTTT. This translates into CASSDRETDTQYF.

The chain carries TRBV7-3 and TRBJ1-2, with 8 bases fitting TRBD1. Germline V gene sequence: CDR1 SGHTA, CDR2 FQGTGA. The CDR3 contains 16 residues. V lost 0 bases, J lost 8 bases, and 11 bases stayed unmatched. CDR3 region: CASSLTRDRNMGGYTF. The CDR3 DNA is TGTGCCAGCAGCTTAACGCGGGACAGGAACATGGGGGGCTACACCTTC.

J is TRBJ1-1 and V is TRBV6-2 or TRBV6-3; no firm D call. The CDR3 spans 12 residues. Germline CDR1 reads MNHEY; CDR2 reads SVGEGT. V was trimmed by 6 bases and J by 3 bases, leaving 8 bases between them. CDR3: CASSSPDTEAFF. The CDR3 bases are TGTGCCAGCAGCTCACCGGACACTGAAGCTTTCTTT.

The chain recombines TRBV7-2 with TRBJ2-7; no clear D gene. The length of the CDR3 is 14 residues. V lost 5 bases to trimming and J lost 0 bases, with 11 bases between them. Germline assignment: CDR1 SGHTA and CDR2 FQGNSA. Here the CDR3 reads CASSPESNSYEQYF. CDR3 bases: TGTGCCAGCAGCCCAGAATCCAACTCCTACGAGCAGTACTTC.

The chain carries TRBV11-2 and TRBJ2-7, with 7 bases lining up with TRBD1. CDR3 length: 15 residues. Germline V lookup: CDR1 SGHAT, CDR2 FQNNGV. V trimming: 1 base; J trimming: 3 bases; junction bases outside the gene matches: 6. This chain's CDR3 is CASSLGRQGHYEQYF. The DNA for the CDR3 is TGTGCCAGCAGCTTAGGGCGACAGGGTCACTACGAGCAGTACTTC.

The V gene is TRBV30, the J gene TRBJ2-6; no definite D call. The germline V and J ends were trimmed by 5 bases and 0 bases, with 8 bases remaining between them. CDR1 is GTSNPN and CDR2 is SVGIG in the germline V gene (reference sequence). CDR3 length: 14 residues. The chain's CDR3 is CAWVRSSGANVLTF. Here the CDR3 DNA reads TGTGCCTGGGTTCGCAGCTCTGGGGCCAACGTCCTGACTTTC.

This chain's CDR3 is CASSLSRTGSNNEQFF. The CDR3 DNA is TGTGCCAGCAGCTTATCACGGACAGGGAGTAACAATGAGCAGTTCTTC. This chain connects TRBV7-9 to TRBJ2-1, with 8 bases matching TRBD1. The CDR3 runs 16 residues. Germline CDR1 and CDR2: SEHNR and FQNEAQ (reference sequence). V dropped 2 bases and J dropped 5; count of bases not matched to a gene: 8.

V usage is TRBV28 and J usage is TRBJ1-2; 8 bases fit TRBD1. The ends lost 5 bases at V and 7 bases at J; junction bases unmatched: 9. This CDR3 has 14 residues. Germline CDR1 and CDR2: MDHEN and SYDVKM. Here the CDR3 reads CASSVHHQGAGYTF. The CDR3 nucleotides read TGTGCCAGCAGTGTGCATCATCAGGGGGCTGGCTACACCTTC.

The DNA of the CDR3 is TGCGCCAGCAGCTTGACTAGCGTAGACAATGAGCAGTTCTTC. Translation gives CASSLTSVDNEQFF. The chain carries TRBV5-1 and TRBJ2-1; the match to TRBD2 covers 7 bases. There are 14 residues in the CDR3. Germline V gene sequence: CDR1 SGHRS, CDR2 YFSETQ. V gave up 1 base and J gave up 5 bases; unmatched junction bases: 3.

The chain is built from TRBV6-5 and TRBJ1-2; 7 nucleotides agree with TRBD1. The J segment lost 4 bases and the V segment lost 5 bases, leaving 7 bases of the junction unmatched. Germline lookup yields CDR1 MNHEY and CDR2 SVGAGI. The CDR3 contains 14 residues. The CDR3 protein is CASSLNRQGYGYTF. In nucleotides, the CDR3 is TGTGCCAGCAGTCTCAATCGACAGGGCTATGGCTACACCTTC.

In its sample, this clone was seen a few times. CDR3 in amino acids: CASSLEGLLDEQYF. The CDR3 coding sequence is TGTGCCAGCAGCCTGGAGGGACTACTAGACGAGCAGTACTTC. The chain combines TRBV5-6 with TRBJ2-7; 7 bases fit TRBD2. Trimming cost V 4 bases and J 5 bases; bases outside gene matches: 9. This CDR3 spans 14 amino acids. CDR1 SGHDT and CDR2 YYEEEE come from the germline V gene.

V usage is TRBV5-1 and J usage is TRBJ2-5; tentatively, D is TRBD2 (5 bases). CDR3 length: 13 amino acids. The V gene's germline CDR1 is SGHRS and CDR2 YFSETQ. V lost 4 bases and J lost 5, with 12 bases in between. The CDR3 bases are TGCGCCAGCAGCCCTTCTAGCCACGAGACCCAGTACTTC. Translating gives CASSPSSHETQYF. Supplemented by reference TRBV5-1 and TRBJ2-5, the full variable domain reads KAGVTQTPRYLIKTRGQQVTLSCSPISGHRSVSWYQQTPGQGLQFLFEYFSETQRNKGNFPGRFSGRQFSNSRSEMNVSTLELGDSALYLCASSPSSHETQYFGPGTRLLVL.

Written as DNA, the CDR3 is TGCGCCAGCAGCTTGGTAGCGGGAGCGGTGTACGAGCAGTACTTC. Protein product: CASSLVAGAVYEQYF. J is TRBJ2-7 and V is TRBV5-1; the match to TRBD2 covers 9 bases. V gave up 0 bases and J gave up 4 bases; unmatched junction bases: 5. The CDR3 totals 15 residues. Germline V CDR1 and CDR2: SGHRS, YFSETQ.

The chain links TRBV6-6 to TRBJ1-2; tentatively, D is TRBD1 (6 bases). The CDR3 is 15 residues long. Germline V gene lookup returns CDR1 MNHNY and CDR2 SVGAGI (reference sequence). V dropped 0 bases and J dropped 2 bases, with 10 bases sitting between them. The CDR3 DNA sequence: TGTGCCAGCAGTTACTCGCAGGGGACCAACTATGGCTACACCTTC. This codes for CASSYSQGTNYGYTF.

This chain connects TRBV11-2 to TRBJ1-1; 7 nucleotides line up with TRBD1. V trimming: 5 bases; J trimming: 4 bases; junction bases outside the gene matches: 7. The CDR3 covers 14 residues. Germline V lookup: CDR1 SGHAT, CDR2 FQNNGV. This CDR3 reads CASSLRGRGTEAFF. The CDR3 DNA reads TGTGCCAGCAGCCTTAGGGGGCGGGGCACTGAAGCTTTCTTT.

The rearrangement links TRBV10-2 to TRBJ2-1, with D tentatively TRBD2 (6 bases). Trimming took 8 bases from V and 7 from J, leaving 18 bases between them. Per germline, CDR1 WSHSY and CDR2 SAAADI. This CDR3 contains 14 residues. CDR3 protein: CASSDSGLNNEQFF. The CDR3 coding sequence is TGCGCCAGCTCCGACAGCGGGCTGAATAATGAGCAGTTCTTC.

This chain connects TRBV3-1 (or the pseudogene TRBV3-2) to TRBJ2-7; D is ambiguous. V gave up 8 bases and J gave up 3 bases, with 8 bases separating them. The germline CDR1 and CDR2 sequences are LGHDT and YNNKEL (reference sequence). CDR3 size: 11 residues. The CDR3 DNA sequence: TGTGCCAGCGGAGTAGTCTACGAGCAGTACTTC. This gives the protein CASGVVYEQYF.

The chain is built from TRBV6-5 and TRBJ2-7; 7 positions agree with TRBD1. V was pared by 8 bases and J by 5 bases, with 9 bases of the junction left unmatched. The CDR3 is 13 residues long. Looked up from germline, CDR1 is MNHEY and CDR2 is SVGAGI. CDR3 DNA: TGTGCCAGCCAAGGGGCAGGGGGTGACGAGCAGTACTTC. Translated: CASQGAGGDEQYF.